This passage covers 18 T cell receptor beta chains from one sample sequenced in a study of CD8+ T cells in alopecia areata. Treatment here: oral pan-JAK inhibitor, 5-10 mg twice daily. The sequencing template was cDNA reverse transcribed from extracted RNA. Data came from immunoSEQ multiplex PCR; TCRdb stores just in-frame clones and leaves some out. The sample includes about 220,000 clones, approximately 57% of them seen just once. Source: CD4+ T cells sorted from blood, taken at week 4, from a patient treated with tofacitinib. The receptors shown here come from a human donor with alopecia areata.

The V gene is TRBV4-1, the J gene TRBJ1-5; TRBD1 agrees at 7 bases. The J segment lost 5 bases and the V segment lost 1 base, leaving 5 bases of the junction unmatched. Germline V gene data show CDR1 as MGHRA and CDR2 as YSYEKL. The length of the CDR3 is 15 residues. As DNA, the CDR3 is TGCGCCAGCAGCCAAGTTGATCAGGGGGATCAGCCCCAGCATTTT. Its translation is CASSQVDQGDQPQHF.

This clone was seen a handful of times. This chain links TRBV11-2 with TRBJ1-6; no clear D. CDR1 and CDR2 (germline): SGHAT, FQNNGV. Trimming cost V 2 bases and J 13 bases, with 12 bases left between them. This CDR3 comprises 13 residues. DNA for the CDR3: TGTGCCAGCAGCTTATCGGACCGTGCGCCCCTCCACTTT. Protein: CASSLSDRAPLHF.

This sequence joins TRBV2 and TRBJ1-5, with a tentative D call TRBD1 (5 bases). The CDR3 is 13 residues long. Germline CDR1 SNHLY, CDR2 FYNNEI. Trimming shortened V by 6 bases and J by 11 bases, and 17 bases separated the two germline ends. Here the CDR3 DNA reads TGTGCCAGCAGCAGACAGCCTTCCCAAACCCAGCATTTT. Amino acids: CASSRQPSQTQHF.

J is TRBJ2-1 and V is TRBV29-1; 8 bases line up with TRBD2. Trimming removed 6 bases from V and 12 bases from J; junction bases left unmatched: 19. The CDR3 runs to 15 residues. The germline V gene encodes CDR1 SQVTM and CDR2 ANQGSEA. The CDR3 here is CSVQGPGGTTSGQFF. The CDR3 DNA reads TGCAGCGTCCAGGGTCCGGGGGGGACCACCTCCGGGCAGTTCTTC.

The V and J genes are TRBV12-5 and TRBJ1-5; D is possibly TRBD1 (6 bases). The CDR3 spans 14 residues. CDR1 LGHNT and CDR2 FRNRAP come from the germline V gene. The V gene lost 6 bases and the J gene lost 4 bases, with 13 bases spanning the gap. The CDR3 DNA reads TGTGCTAGTGGCTGGGGGCTGCGGAATCAGCCCCAGCATTTT. This codes for CASGWGLRNQPQHF.

This sequence joins TRBV5-6 and TRBJ1-1, with 9 bases fitting TRBD1. The V gene end was trimmed by 4 bases and the J gene end by 2 bases; junction bases not matched to a gene: 3. Germline CDR1 SGHDT, CDR2 YYEEEE. There are 14 residues in the CDR3. The CDR3 DNA reads TGTGCCAGCAGCCTAACAGGGGGCAACACTGAAGCTTTCTTT. It encodes CASSLTGGNTEAFF.

The chain recombines TRBV29-1 with TRBJ2-6; a weak D match, TRBD2 (5 bases). Germline V gene sequence: CDR1 SQVTM, CDR2 ANQGSEA. Trimming removed 0 bases from V and 0 bases from J, with 9 bases in between. This CDR3 has 16 residues. The CDR3 here is CSVEDHGGSGANVLTF. The CDR3 nucleotides read TGCAGCGTTGAAGATCACGGAGGCTCTGGGGCCAACGTCCTGACTTTC.

This chain links TRBV29-1 with TRBJ2-1; D is ambiguous. Between the trimmed V and J ends, which lost 4 bases and 5 bases, there was a span of 27 bases. The CDR3 has 18 residues. Germline-derived CDR1 and CDR2 are SQVTM and ANQGSEA. CDR3 protein: CSVGALSPLVSSDNEQFF. CDR3 nucleotides: TGCAGCGTTGGGGCCCTATCACCCCTAGTCTCTTCCGACAATGAGCAGTTCTTC.

In its sample, this clone was seen a few times. The chain recombines TRBV10-3 with TRBJ1-1; TRBD1 aligns across 7 bases. There are 15 residues in the CDR3. Germline CDR1 reads ENHRY; CDR2 reads SYGVKD. Trimming at V came to 7 bases and at J to 1 base, leaving 9 bases not matched to a gene. CDR3 sequence reads: CAIKAPDRANTEAFF. DNA for the CDR3: TGTGCCATCAAAGCCCCCGACAGGGCGAACACTGAAGCTTTCTTT.

This clone showed up many times. The gene calls are TRBV19 and TRBJ1-5; TRBD1 agrees at 7 bases. The CDR3 is 13 residues long. The V gene end was trimmed by 5 bases and the J gene end by 6 bases; junction bases not matched to a gene: 4. Germline V CDR1 and CDR2: LNHDA, SQIVND (reference sequence). The CDR3, as DNA: TGTGCCAGTAGTGGCACAGGGGCTCAGCCCCAGCATTTT. As protein: CASSGTGAQPQHF.

This clone showed up just a few times. V gene TRBV15 combines with J gene TRBJ2-3; 9 bases agree with TRBD2. The germline gives CDR1 LNHNV, CDR2 YYDKDF (reference sequence). Trimming at V came to 0 bases and at J to 3 bases, leaving 4 bases not matched to a gene. The CDR3 spans 16 residues. The CDR3 is CATSRDGSGGTDTQYF. DNA of the CDR3: TGTGCCACCAGCAGAGATGGTAGCGGGGGAACAGATACGCAGTATTTT.

J is TRBJ1-2 and V is TRBV29-1; 8 nucleotides agree with TRBD1. CDR3 length: 14 residues. The germline gives CDR1 SQVTM, CDR2 ANQGSEA. Losses at the gene ends were 7 bases for V and 8 bases for J; bases not matched to a gene: 15. The CDR3: CSATAEQGAEGYTF. The CDR3 bases are TGCAGCGCGACGGCGGAGCAGGGGGCAGAAGGCTACACCTTC.

CDR3 coding DNA: TGTGCCATCAGCGGGTCGGGCTCCACAGATACGCAGTATTTT. Encoded protein: CAISGSGSTDTQYF. This rearrangement joins TRBV10-3 to TRBJ2-3; D gene uncertain. The CDR3 has 14 residues. CDR1 is ENHRY, CDR2 SYGVKD, per germline. V lost 6 bases and J lost 2, with 12 bases in between.

The CDR3 sequence is CASSQGQFYEQYF. CDR3 sequence (DNA): TGTGCCAGCAGCCAGGGACAGTTCTACGAGCAGTACTTC. The chain has TRBV6-6 and TRBJ2-7; TRBD1 aligns across 7 bases. The length of the CDR3 is 13 residues. J was trimmed by 3 bases and V by 6 bases; bases with no gene match: 5. CDR1 is MNHNY, CDR2 SVGAGI, per germline (reference sequence).

V usage is TRBV7-3 and J usage is TRBJ2-7; 7 nucleotides align to TRBD1. The trim removed 5 bases at V and 6 bases at J, leaving 4 bases unmatched. CDR3 size: 12 residues. In germline, CDR1 is SGHTA, CDR2 FQGTGA. CDR3 loop: CASSRPGGEQYF. The CDR3 DNA reads as TGTGCCAGCAGCCGACCAGGGGGCGAGCAGTACTTC.

This clone was counted a few times. CDR3 protein: CASSVDSTDTQYF. As DNA, the CDR3 is TGTGCCAGCAGTGTGGACAGCACAGATACGCAGTATTTT. V is TRBV2 and J is TRBJ2-3; D is unclear. The CDR3 totals 13 residues. V dropped 4 bases and J dropped 0 bases, with 5 bases sitting between them. Looked up from germline, CDR1 is SNHLY and CDR2 is FYNNEI.

V is TRBV5-1 and J is TRBJ1-1, with D unclear. The CDR3 is made up of 14 amino acids. V was shortened by 0 bases and J by 1 base, with 7 bases between the two germline ends. Germline assignment: CDR1 SGHRS and CDR2 YFSETQ. The CDR3 loop reads CASSLGRKNTEAFF. The CDR3 nucleotides read TGCGCCAGCAGCTTGGGACGGAAGAACACTGAAGCTTTCTTT. The variable domain in full, with the rest retrieved from reference TRBV5-1 and TRBJ1-1, is KAGVTQTPRYLIKTRGQQVTLSCSPISGHRSVSWYQQTPGQGLQFLFEYFSETQRNKGNFPGRFSGRQFSNSRSEMNVSTLELGDSALYLCASSLGRKNTEAFFGQGTRLTVV.

With respect to this clone: An end of the junction differs from the germline gene, which may be a read error. The chain has TRBV5-1 and TRBJ2-3; 9 nucleotides line up with TRBD1. The CDR3 spans 16 residues. CDR1 and CDR2 (germline): SGHRS, YFSETQ. The CDR3 nucleotides are TGCGCCAGCAGCGCCTGGGACAGGGAATTGACAGATACGCAATATTTT. It yields the protein CASSAWDRELTDTQYF.